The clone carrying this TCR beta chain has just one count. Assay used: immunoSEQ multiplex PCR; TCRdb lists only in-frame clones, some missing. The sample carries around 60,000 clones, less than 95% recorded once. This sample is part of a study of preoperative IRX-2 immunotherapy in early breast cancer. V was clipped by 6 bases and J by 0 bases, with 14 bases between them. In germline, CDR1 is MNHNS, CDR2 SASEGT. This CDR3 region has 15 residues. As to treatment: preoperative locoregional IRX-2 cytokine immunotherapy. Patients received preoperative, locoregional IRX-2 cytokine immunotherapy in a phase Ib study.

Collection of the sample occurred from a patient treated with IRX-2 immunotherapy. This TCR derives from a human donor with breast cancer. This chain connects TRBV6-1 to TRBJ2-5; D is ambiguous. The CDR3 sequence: CASSAQTWYQETQYF. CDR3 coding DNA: TGTGCCAGCAGCGCCCAAACTTGGTACCAAGAGACCCAGTACTTC.